Sequencing of this T cell receptor beta chain was carried out in a study of T cells after yellow fever vaccination (dated by TCRdb to about 2019). Study-level background: The SMART-Seq v4 Ultra Low Input RNA kit was used to prepare libraries from fractions with low cell numbers. Two healthy male donors, one aged 18 to 29 and one aged 30 to 40 years, made up the cohort. Blood was collected at multiple timepoints before and after primary and secondary immunization, and bulk PBMC replicates and cell subsets were isolated. To follow T-cell clones before and after both primary and booster YFV17D yellow fever vaccination, bulk TCR alpha and beta repertoires underwent longitudinal sequencing.

The treatment or condition label, as the study defines it: live attenuated yellow fever vaccine strain. PBMCs were isolated from peripheral blood using a standard Ficoll-Paque protocol. CD4 and CD8 T-cell fractions were isolated with Dynabeads CD4 and CD8 positive selection kits. TriZol was used to extract RNA from bulk PBMCs, CD4 and CD8 fractions, and dextramer-positive and dextramer-negative fractions. The study at large found these results: Compared with the primary T-cell response, the secondary T-cell response was faster but weaker, reaching its peak on day 5 rather than on day 15. Computational filtering was needed because FACS-sorted repertoires could contain abundant contaminating clonotypes from the bulk population. A small fraction of clonotypes showed up in both the CD4 and CD8 compartments, probably as a result of convergent recombination. Because only two donors were included in the study, the extent to which the findings can be generalized is limited. Most clones expanded after primary vaccination were re-detected after the booster (96% of CD4 and about nine tenths of CD8), suggesting broad memory maintenance.

CDR1 and CDR2 were assigned from the germline V gene as MGHRA and YSYEKL. Germline trimming amounts to 2 bases on V and 7 bases on J, with 5 as the count of junction bases outside the gene matches. Counted from cysteine to phenylalanine, this CDR3 has 15 amino acids. The only DNA kept is the CDR3, 45 bases in frame from the first base. On this clonotype: Its antigen is currently not known. No qualities accompany the bases; no much larger clone lies one base away.

Sequencing instrument: Illumina NovaSeq 6000. Synthesis of TCR cDNA relied on 5'RACE template switching, a step that introduced a universal primer site along with unique molecular identifiers. Priming for cDNA synthesis came from both the TCR alpha and TCR beta constant segments. Library amplification involved two PCR steps, and the second step added sample barcodes and sequencing adapters. Sequencing of libraries was performed on Illumina HiSeq 2500 (2x100 bp) or NovaSeq (2x150 bp). The published analysis was carried out like this. Reads were demultiplexed and collapsed into UMI consensus sequences with MIGEC, and V(D)J alignment was performed with MiXCR. Using edgeR on replicate PBMC samples, clonotypes were called vaccine-responding if FDR was below 0.01 and the log2 fold change was above 5 up to day 15. Bulk clonotypes were assigned CD4 or CD8 identity according to which sequenced CD4 or CD8 repertoire held them at higher abundance. The raw public reads went through TCRdb reprocessing: fastp at Q25, MiXCR clone calling, in-frame beta chains kept. Every distinct CDR3 protein forms one entry, paired with its most common genes and DNA. TCRdb, rather than the study authors, made the V and J calls. Here the sample has approximately 130,000 distinct CDR3 sequences; roughly 15% occur a single time. The ten top clones hold approximately 39% of the sample.

The receptor chain draws on TRBV4-1 and TRBJ1-6; TRBD1 aligns with 7 central bases. This clonotype originated in a man aged 18 to 30 who received the YFV17D yellow fever vaccine. Material: CD8+ T cells sorted from PBMCs, obtained 5 days after the yellow fever booster vaccination. The nucleotide sequence reads TGCGCCAGCAGCCAAAACAGGGGTGGAAATTCACCCCTCCACTTT. This is translated as CASSQNRGGNSPLHF.